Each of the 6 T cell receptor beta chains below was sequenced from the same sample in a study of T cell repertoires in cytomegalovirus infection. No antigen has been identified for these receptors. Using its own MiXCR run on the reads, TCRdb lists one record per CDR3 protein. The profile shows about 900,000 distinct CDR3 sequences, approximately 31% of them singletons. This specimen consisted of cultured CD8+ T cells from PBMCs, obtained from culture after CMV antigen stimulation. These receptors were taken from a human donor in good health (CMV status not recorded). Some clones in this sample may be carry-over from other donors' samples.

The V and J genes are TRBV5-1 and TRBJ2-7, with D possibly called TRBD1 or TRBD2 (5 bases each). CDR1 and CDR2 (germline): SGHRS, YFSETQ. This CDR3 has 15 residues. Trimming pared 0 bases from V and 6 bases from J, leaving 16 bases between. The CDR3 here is CASSLAGRGILEQYF. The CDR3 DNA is TGCGCCAGCAGCTTGGCAGGGAGAGGGATCCTCGAGCAGTACTTC.

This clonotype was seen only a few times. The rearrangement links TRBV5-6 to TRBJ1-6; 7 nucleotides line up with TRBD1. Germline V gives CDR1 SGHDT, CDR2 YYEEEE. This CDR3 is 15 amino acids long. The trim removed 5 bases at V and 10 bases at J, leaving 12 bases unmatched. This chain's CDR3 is CASRSIRGMGSPLHF. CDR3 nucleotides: TGTGCCAGCAGATCCATCAGGGGGATGGGGTCACCCCTCCACTTT.

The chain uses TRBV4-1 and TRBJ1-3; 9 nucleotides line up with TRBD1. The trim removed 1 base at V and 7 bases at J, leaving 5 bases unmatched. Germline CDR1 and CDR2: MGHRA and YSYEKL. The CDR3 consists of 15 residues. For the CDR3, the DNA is TGCGCCAGCAGCCAAGTACAGGGGGCGAAGAACACCATATATTTT. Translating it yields CASSQVQGAKNTIYF.

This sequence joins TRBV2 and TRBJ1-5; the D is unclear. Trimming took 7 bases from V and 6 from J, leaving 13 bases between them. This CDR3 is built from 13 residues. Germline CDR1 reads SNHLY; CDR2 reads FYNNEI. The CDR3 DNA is TGTGCCAGCACGTTGAGGGCGGGTCAGCCCCAGCATTTT. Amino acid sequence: CASTLRAGQPQHF. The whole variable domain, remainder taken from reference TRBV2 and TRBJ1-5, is EPEVTQTPSHQVTQMGQEVILRCVPISNHLYFYWYRQILGQKVEFLVSFYNNEISEKSEIFDDQFSVERPDGSNFTLKIRSTKLEDSAMYFCASTLRAGQPQHFGDGTRLSIL.

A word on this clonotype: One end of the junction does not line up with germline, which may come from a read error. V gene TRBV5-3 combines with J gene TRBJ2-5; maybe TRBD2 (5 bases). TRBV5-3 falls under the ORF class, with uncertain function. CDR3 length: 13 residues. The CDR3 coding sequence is TGTGCCAGCAGCTTGAGACTATACGAGACCCAGTACTTC. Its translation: CASSLRLYETQYF.

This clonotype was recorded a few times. The CDR3 loop reads CASSGTSGGTGPYEQYV. In DNA form, the CDR3 reads TGTGCCAGCAGTGGCACTAGCGGGGGGACGGGCCCCTACGAGCAGTACGTC. This chain uses TRBV28 with TRBJ2-7; 12 bases map to TRBD2. Germline V gives CDR1 MDHEN, CDR2 SYDVKM. The CDR3 is 17 amino acids. V shed 5 bases, J shed 2 bases, and the junction held 10 bases outside the gene matches.